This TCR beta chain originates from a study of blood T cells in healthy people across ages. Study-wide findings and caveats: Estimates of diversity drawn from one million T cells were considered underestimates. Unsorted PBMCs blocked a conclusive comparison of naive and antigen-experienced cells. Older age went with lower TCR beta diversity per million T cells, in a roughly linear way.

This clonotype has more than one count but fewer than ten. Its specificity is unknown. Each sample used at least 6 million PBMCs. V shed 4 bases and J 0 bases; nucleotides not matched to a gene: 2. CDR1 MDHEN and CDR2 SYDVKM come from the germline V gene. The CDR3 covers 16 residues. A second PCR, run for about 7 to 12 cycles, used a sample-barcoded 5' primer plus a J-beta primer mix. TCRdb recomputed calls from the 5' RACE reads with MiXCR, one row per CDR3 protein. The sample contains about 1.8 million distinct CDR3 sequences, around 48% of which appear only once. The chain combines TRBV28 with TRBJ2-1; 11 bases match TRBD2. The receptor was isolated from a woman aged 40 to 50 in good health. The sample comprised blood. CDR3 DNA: TGTGCCAGCAGTTATCTAGCGGGGGGCTCCTACAATGAGCAGTTCTTC. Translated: CASSYLAGGSYNEQFF.